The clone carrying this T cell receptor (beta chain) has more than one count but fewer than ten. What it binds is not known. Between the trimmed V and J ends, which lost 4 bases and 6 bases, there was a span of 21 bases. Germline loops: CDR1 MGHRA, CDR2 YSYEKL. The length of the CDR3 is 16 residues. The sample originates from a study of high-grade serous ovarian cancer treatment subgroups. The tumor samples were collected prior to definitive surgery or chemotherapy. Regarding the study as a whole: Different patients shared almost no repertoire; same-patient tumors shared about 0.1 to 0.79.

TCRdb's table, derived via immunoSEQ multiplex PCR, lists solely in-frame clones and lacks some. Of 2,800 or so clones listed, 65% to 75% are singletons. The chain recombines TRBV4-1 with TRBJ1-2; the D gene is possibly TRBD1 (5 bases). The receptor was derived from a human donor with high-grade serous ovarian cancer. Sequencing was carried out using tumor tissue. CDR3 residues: CASSPRWPGDFDGYTF. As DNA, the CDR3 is TGCGCCAGCAGCCCCAGATGGCCGGGGGATTTCGATGGCTACACCTTC.